This TCR beta chain was sequenced in a study of T-cell reconstitution after alpha-beta-depleted transplantation in children. The ends were cut back, 3 bases at V and 1 base at J, with 18 bases in the middle. The germline gives CDR1 DFQATT, CDR2 SNEGSKA (reference sequence). This CDR3 comprises 16 residues. This sample's TCRbeta library carried unique molecular identifier barcodes. Via MiXCR, TCRdb re-called the PCR reads, giving one row per CDR3 protein. The table lists under 300,000 distinct CDR3 sequences, approximately 10% of them singletons. This clonotype was seen repeatedly, ten times or more. As yet, its antigen is unknown. Points from the study as a whole: Where some patients showed high TCRbeta diversity at day 60, it came from recipient T cells and thymic progenitors that had survived. It was reported that alpha-beta T cells came from several hundred expanded graft clones (about two months after transplant). T-cell counts and diversity at one year post-transplant came mainly from newly produced T cells.

The clonotype comes from a male patient aged 2 to 10 who had a stem cell transplant for chronic granulomatous disease, so the T cells may come from the graft donor. The source material was peripheral blood, sampled 180 days after TCRalphabeta/CD19-depleted stem cell transplant. The rearrangement joins TRBV20-1 to TRBJ1-1, with D perhaps TRBD1 (5 bases). CDR3: CSARNWGGWGNTEAFF. The CDR3 nucleotides are TGCAGTGCTAGGAATTGGGGGGGATGGGGGAACACTGAAGCTTTCTTT.